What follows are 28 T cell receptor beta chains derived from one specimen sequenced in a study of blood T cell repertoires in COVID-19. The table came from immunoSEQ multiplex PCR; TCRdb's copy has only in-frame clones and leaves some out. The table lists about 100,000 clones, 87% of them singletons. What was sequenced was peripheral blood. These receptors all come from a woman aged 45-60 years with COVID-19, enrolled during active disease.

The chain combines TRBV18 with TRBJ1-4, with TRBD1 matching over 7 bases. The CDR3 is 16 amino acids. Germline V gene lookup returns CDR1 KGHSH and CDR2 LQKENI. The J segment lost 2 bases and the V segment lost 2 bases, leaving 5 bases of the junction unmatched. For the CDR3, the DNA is TGTGCCAGCTCACCATCCCAGACAGGGACTAATGAAAAACTGTTTTTT. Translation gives CASSPSQTGTNEKLFF.

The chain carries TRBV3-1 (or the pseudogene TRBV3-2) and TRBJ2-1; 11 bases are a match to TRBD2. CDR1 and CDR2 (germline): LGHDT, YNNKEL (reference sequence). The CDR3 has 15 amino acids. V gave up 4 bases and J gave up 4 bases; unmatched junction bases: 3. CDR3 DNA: TGTGCCAGCAGCCCGACTAGCGGGGATTACAATGAGCAGTTCTTC. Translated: CASSPTSGDYNEQFF.

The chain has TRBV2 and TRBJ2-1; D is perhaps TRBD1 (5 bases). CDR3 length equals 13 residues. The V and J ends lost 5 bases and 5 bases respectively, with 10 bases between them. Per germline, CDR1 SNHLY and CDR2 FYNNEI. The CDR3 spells CASSSDSHNEQFF. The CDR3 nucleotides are TGTGCCAGCAGTTCAGACAGCCACAATGAGCAGTTCTTC.

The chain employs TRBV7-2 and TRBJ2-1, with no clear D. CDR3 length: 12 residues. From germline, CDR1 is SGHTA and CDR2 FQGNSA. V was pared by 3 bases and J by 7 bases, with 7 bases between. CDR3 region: CASSFAENEQFF. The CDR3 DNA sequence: TGTGCCAGCAGCTTCGCGGAGAATGAGCAGTTCTTC.

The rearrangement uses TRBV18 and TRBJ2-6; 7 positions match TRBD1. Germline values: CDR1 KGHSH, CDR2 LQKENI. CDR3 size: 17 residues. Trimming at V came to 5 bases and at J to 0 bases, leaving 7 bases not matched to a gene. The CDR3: CASSRETGFSGANVLTF. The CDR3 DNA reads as TGTGCCAGCTCAAGGGAGACAGGGTTCTCTGGGGCCAACGTCCTGACTTTC.

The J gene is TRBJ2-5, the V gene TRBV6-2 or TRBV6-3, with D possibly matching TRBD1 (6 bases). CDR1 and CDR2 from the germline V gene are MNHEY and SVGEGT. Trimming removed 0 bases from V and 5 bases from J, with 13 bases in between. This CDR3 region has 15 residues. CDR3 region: CASSYSPTGIETQYF. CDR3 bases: TGTGCCAGCAGTTACTCCCCTACAGGGATCGAGACCCAGTACTTC.

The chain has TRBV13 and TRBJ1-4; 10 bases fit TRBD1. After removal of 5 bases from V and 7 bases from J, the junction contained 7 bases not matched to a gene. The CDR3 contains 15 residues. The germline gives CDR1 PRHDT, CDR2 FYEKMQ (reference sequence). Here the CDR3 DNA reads TGTGCCAGCAGCGCGCGGACAGGGGGAAGTGAAAAACTGTTTTTT. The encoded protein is CASSARTGGSEKLFF.

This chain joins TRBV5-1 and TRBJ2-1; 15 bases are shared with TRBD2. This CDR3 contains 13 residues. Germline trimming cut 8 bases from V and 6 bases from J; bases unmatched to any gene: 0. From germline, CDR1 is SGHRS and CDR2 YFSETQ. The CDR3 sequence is CARGLAGGNEQFF. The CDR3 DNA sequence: TGCGCCAGGGGACTAGCGGGGGGCAATGAGCAGTTCTTC.

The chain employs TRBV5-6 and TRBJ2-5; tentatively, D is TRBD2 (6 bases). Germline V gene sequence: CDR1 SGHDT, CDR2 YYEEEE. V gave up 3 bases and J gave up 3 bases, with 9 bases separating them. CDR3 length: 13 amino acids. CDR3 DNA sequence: TGTGCCAGCAGCTGGAGGAGGGAAGAGACCCAGTACTTC. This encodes CASSWRREETQYF. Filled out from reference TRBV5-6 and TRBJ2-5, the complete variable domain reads DAGVTQSPTHLIKTRGQQVTLRCSPKSGHDTVSWYQQALGQGPQFIFQYYEEEERQRGNFPDRFSGHQFPNYSSELNVNALLLGDSALYLCASSWRREETQYFGPGTRLLVL.

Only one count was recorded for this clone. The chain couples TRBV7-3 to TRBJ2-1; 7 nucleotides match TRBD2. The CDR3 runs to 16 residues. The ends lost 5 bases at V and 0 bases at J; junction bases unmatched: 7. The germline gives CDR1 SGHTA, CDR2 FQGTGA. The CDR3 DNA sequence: TGTGCCAGCAGCCCCTGGGAGGGGAGCTCCTACAATGAGCAGTTCTTC. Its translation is CASSPWEGSSYNEQFF.

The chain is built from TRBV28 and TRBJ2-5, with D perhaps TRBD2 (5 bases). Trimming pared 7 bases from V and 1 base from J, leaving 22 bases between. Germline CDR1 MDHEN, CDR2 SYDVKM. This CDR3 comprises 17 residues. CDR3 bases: TGTGCCAGCACTCCTACGGGCCCGGGGTTTGGCCAAGAGACCCAGTACTTC. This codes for CASTPTGPGFGQETQYF.

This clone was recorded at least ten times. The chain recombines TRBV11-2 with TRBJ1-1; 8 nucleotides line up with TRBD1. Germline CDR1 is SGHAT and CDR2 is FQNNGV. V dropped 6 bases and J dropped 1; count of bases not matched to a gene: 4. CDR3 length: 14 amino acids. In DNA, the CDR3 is TGTGCCAGCAGGACAGGGGTCGGGAACACTGAAGCTTTCTTT. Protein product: CASRTGVGNTEAFF.

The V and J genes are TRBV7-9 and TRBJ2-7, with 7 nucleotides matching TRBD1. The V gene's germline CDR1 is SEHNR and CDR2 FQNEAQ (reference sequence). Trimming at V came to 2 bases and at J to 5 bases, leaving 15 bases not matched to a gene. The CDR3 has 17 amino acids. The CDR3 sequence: CASSLSGASRGFDEQYF. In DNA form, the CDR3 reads TGTGCCAGCAGCTTAAGTGGGGCATCCAGGGGGTTCGACGAGCAGTACTTC. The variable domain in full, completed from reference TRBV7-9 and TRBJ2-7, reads DTGVSQNPRHKITKRGQNVTFRCDPISEHNRLYWYRQTLGQGPEFLTYFQNEAQLEKSRLLSDRFSAERPKGSFSTLEIQRTEQGDSAMYLCASSLSGASRGFDEQYFGPGTRLTVT.

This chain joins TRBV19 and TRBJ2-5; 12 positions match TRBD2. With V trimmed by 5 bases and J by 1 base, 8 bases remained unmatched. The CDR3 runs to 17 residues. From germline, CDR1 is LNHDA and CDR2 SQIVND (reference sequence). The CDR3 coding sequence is TGTGCCAGTAGTTTGCAGGCTAGCGGGGGGGCCCAAGAGACCCAGTACTTC. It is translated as CASSLQASGGAQETQYF.

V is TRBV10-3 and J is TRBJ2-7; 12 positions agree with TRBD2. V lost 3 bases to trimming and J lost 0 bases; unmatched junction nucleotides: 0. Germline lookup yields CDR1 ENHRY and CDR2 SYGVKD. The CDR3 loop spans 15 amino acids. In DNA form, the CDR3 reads TGTGCCATCAGTGAACTAGCGGGGGGCTCCTACGAGCAGTACTTC. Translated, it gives CAISELAGGSYEQYF.

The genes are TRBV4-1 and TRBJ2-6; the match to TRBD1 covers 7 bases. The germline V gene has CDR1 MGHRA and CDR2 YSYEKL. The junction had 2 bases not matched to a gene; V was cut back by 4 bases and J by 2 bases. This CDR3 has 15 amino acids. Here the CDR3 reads CASSPQGAGANVLTF. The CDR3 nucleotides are TGCGCCAGCAGCCCGCAGGGGGCTGGGGCCAACGTCCTGACTTTC.

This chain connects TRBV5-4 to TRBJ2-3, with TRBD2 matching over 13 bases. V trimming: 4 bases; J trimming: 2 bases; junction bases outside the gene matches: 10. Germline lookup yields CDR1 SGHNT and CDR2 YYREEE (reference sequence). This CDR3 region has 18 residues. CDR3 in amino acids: CASSKLAGGLTHTDTQYF. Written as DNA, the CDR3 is TGTGCCAGCAGCAAACTAGCGGGGGGGCTAACCCACACAGATACGCAGTATTTT.

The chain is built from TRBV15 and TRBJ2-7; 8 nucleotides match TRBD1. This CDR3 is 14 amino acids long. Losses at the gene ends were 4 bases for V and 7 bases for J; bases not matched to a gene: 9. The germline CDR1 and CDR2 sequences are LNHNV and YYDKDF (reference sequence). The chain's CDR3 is CATSKGQGALEQYF. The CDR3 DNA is TGTGCCACCAGCAAAGGACAGGGCGCCTTGGAGCAGTACTTC.

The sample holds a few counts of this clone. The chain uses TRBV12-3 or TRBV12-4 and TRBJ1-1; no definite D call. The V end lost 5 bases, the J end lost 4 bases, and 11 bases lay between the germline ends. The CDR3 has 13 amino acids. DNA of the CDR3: TGTGCCAGCAGTCTCGGACGGGGCACTGAAGCTTTCTTT. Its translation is CASSLGRGTEAFF.

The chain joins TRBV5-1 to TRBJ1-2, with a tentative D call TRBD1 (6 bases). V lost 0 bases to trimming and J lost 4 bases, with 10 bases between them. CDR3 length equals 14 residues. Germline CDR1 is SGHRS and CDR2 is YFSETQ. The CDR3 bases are TGCGCCAGCAGCTTGGATCAGGGGACCTATGGCTACACCTTC. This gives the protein CASSLDQGTYGYTF. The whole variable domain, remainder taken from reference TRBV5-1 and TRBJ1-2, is KAGVTQTPRYLIKTRGQQVTLSCSPISGHRSVSWYQQTPGQGLQFLFEYFSETQRNKGNFPGRFSGRQFSNSRSEMNVSTLELGDSALYLCASSLDQGTYGYTFGSGTRLTVV.

The CDR3, as DNA: TGCAGTGCCAGCGGGTACACTGAAGCTTTCTTT. This translates into CSASGYTEAFF. This chain joins TRBV20-1 and TRBJ1-1; the D is unclear. Germline V gene lookup returns CDR1 DFQATT and CDR2 SNEGSKA (reference sequence). The CDR3 totals 11 residues. V was trimmed by 6 bases and J by 3 bases, leaving 8 bases between them.

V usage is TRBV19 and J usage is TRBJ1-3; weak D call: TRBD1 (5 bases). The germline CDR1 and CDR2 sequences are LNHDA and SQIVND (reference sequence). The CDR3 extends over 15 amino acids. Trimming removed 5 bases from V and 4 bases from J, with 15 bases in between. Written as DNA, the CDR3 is TGTGCCAGTAGTGACACAGGAGCCCTGGGAAACACCATATATTTT. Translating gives CASSDTGALGNTIYF. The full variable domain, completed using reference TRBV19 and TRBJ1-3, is DGGITQSPKYLFRKEGQNVTLSCEQNLNHDAMYWYRQDPGQGLRLIYYSQIVNDFQKGDIAEGYSVSREKKESFPLTVTSAQKNPTAFYLCASSDTGALGNTIYFGEGSWLTVV.

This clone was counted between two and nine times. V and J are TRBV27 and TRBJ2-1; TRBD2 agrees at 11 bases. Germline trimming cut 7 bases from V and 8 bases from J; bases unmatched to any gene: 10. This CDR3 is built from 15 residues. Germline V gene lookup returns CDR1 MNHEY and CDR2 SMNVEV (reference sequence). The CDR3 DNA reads TGTGCCAGCAATTTGGCTAGCGGGGGGCCCGATGAGCAGTTCTTC. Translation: CASNLASGGPDEQFF.

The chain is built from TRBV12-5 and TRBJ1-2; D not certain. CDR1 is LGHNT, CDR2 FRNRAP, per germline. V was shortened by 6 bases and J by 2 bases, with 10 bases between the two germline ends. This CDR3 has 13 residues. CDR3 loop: CASGQIENYGYTF. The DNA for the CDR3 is TGTGCTAGTGGCCAAATAGAGAACTATGGCTACACCTTC.

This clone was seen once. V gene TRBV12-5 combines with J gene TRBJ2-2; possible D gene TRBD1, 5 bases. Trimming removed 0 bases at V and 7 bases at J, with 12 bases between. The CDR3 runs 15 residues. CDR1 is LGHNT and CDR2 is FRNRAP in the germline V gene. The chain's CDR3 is CASGLVVQGGGELFF. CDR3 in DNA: TGTGCTAGTGGTTTGGTTGTCCAGGGTGGCGGGGAGCTGTTTTTT.

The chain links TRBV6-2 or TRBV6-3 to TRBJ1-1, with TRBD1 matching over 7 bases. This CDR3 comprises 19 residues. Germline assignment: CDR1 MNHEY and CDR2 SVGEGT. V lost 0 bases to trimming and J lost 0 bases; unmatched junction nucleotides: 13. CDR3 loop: CASSYSKGAWAWMNTEAFF. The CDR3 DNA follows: TGTGCCAGCAGTTACTCGAAGGGGGCCTGGGCCTGGATGAACACTGAAGCTTTCTTT.

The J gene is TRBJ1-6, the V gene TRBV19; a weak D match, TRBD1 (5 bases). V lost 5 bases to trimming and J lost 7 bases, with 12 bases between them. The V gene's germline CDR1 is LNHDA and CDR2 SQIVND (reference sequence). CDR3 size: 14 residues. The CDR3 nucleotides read TGTGCCAGTAGTCCTGGGGCTATGAATTCACCCCTCCACTTT. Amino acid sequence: CASSPGAMNSPLHF.

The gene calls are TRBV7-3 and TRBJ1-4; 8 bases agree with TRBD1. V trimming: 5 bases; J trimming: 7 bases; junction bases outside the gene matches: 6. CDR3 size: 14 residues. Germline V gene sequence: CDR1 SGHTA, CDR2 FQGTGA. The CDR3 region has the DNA TGTGCCAGCAGCGGGGCAGGGGGCGGTGAAAAACTGTTTTTT. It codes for CASSGAGGGEKLFF.